Sequencing of this T cell receptor beta chain was carried out in a study of cytomegalovirus exposure and HLA in healthy donors. Notes on the study in general: Per published accounts, TCR beta sequences correctly predicted the HLA-A and HLA-B alleles of most subjects. Exclusion as indistinguishable affected some V segments, including TRBV6-2 and TRBV6-3. Three chains tied to CMV proved CMV antigen-specific in vitro.

At the time of sampling, donors were nominally healthy, though unrecorded immune exposures were likely. Germline CDR1 and CDR2: MNHEY and SMNVEV (reference sequence). There are 14 residues in the CDR3. The V and J ends lost 3 bases and 2 bases respectively, with 10 bases between them. Turning to this clone: Antigen unknown.

PCR employed 60 Vbeta and 13 Jbeta primers. Sequenced by immunoSEQ multiplex PCR; TCRdb stores in-frame clones only, minus some. The data show about 82,000 clones, around 79% seen once. The material sequenced was PBMCs. V is TRBV27 and J is TRBJ1-2, with D tentatively TRBD1 (5 bases). This TCR derives from a human donor in good health. The CDR3 DNA follows: TGTGCCAGCAGTTTCCGACGACAGAACTATGGCTACACCTTC. It translates to CASSFRRQNYGYTF.